The 15 T cell receptor beta chains below were found in one sample sequenced in a study of PD-L1 blockade in urothelial cancer. The assay was immunoSEQ multiplex PCR, and TCRdb's table has in-frame clones only and misses some. The repertoire holds about 130,000 clones, with more than 75% as singletons. Described time point: peripheral blood 6 weeks after treatment start. The sequenced sample was PBMCs, obtained around atezolizumab (anti-PD-L1) treatment. The source is a man aged 45-65 years with urothelial cancer.

This clone showed up just once. V usage is TRBV5-4 and J usage is TRBJ1-1, with 9 nucleotides matching TRBD1. The trim removed 2 bases at V and 5 bases at J, leaving 7 bases unmatched. The germline gives CDR1 SGHNT, CDR2 YYREEE (reference sequence). CDR3 length: 15 amino acids. In DNA form, the CDR3 reads TGTGCCAGCAGCTTTGAAACAGGGGGCAAGACTGAAGCTTTCTTT. Its translation is CASSFETGGKTEAFF.

The V and J genes are TRBV7-2 and TRBJ2-7; tentative D call: TRBD2 (5 bases). CDR1 and CDR2 from the germline V gene are SGHTA and FQGNSA. Trimming shortened V by 1 base and J by 3 bases, and 13 bases separated the two germline ends. This CDR3 is built from 15 residues. The CDR3: CASSLGTPGNYEQYF. CDR3 DNA sequence: TGTGCCAGCAGCTTAGGCACACCGGGAAACTACGAGCAGTACTTC.

The genes are TRBV19 and TRBJ1-1; D gene unclear. This CDR3 is built from 13 residues. Germline loops: CDR1 LNHDA, CDR2 SQIVND (reference sequence). The germline V and J ends were trimmed by 3 bases and 1 base, with 6 bases remaining between them. The CDR3 region is CASSMPGNTEAFF. CDR3 coding DNA: TGTGCCAGTAGTATGCCAGGGAACACTGAAGCTTTCTTT.

This sequence joins TRBV5-5 and TRBJ2-5; TRBD2 aligns across 12 bases. Germline V CDR1 and CDR2: SGHKS, YYEKEE (reference sequence). This CDR3 contains 17 residues. Germline trimming cut 4 bases from V and 0 bases from J; bases unmatched to any gene: 7. This chain's CDR3 is CASSLTGTSGYQETQYF. For the CDR3, the DNA is TGTGCCAGCAGCCTCACCGGGACTAGCGGGTACCAAGAGACCCAGTACTTC.

The chain couples TRBV19 to TRBJ1-2, with D uncertain. The germline gives CDR1 LNHDA, CDR2 SQIVND (reference sequence). The CDR3 loop spans 13 amino acids. The V end lost 4 bases, the J end lost 5 bases, and 11 bases lay between the germline ends. CDR3 in amino acids: CASSTGRWYGYTF. The CDR3 nucleotides are TGTGCCAGTAGTACAGGAAGATGGTATGGCTACACCTTC. Combining the CDR3 with reference TRBV19 and TRBJ1-2 gives the whole variable domain DGGITQSPKYLFRKEGQNVTLSCEQNLNHDAMYWYRQDPGQGLRLIYYSQIVNDFQKGDIAEGYSVSREKKESFPLTVTSAQKNPTAFYLCASSTGRWYGYTFGSGTRLTVV.

The chain has TRBV28 and TRBJ2-3, with a possible D match to TRBD2 (6 bases). The V gene's germline CDR1 is MDHEN and CDR2 SYDVKM. Trimming pared 6 bases from V and 4 bases from J, leaving 20 bases between. CDR3 length: 16 residues. The DNA of the CDR3 is TGTGCCAGCAGCTCGGTCCAGGGAGGCACTTCAGATACGCAGTATTTT. As protein: CASSSVQGGTSDTQYF.

The chain is built from TRBV10-3 and TRBJ2-7; TRBD2 matches at 10 bases. The J segment lost 1 base and the V segment lost 10 bases, leaving 4 bases of the junction unmatched. Germline loops: CDR1 ENHRY, CDR2 SYGVKD. This CDR3 contains 13 residues. The CDR3 coding sequence is TGTGCCACCGAGCGGGAGGGTTCCTACGAGCAGTACTTC. It yields the protein CATEREGSYEQYF.

CDR3 region: CSVPSYGYTF. Written as DNA, the CDR3 is TGCAGTGTCCCCAGTTATGGCTACACCTTC. This chain uses TRBV20-1 with TRBJ1-2; D is ambiguous. V lost 7 bases and J lost 5, with 8 bases in between. The germline V gene has CDR1 DFQATT and CDR2 SNEGSKA (reference sequence). This CDR3 has 10 amino acids.

Note on this clone: In the same sample, other DNA sequences code for this CDR3. The chain employs TRBV2 and TRBJ1-6; D unresolved. The CDR3 is made up of 14 amino acids. Trimming left V 5 bases short and J 0 bases short, with 5 bases between. Germline V lookup: CDR1 SNHLY, CDR2 FYNNEI. CDR3: CASSRSSYNSPLHF. In DNA, the CDR3 is TGTGCCAGCAGTAGGAGCTCCTATAATTCACCCCTCCACTTT.

V gene TRBV6-5 combines with J gene TRBJ1-5, with 10 bases that match TRBD1. CDR1 is MNHEY, CDR2 SVGAGI, per germline. V trimming: 5 bases; J trimming: 6 bases; junction bases outside the gene matches: 4. This CDR3 spans 14 amino acids. As DNA, the CDR3 is TGTGCCAGCAGTAGGGACAGGGGTGGTCAGCCCCAGCATTTT. Its translation: CASSRDRGGQPQHF.

The chain carries TRBV12-5 and TRBJ2-3; 7 bases are shared with TRBD1. After removal of 6 bases from V and 5 bases from J, the junction contained 8 bases not matched to a gene. The germline gives CDR1 LGHNT, CDR2 FRNRAP. The CDR3 covers 14 residues. CDR3 loop: CASGKQGEGDTQYF. The CDR3 nucleotides read TGTGCTAGTGGCAAGCAGGGGGAAGGAGATACGCAGTATTTT.

The V call is TRBV5-1, the J call TRBJ2-7; TRBD1 is a possible D gene (6 bases). Germline loops: CDR1 SGHRS, CDR2 YFSETQ. The CDR3 contains 15 residues. Trimming shortened V by 0 bases and J by 1 base, and 11 bases separated the two germline ends. In nucleotides, the CDR3 is TGCGCCAGCAGCTTGGCTGGGGGCTCTTCCTACGAGCAGTACTTC. Amino acid sequence: CASSLAGGSSYEQYF.

The V gene is TRBV5-1, the J gene TRBJ1-3; D is unclear. V was clipped by 4 bases and J by 0 bases, with 11 bases between them. The germline V gene has CDR1 SGHRS and CDR2 YFSETQ. There are 15 residues in the CDR3. The CDR3: CASSPDNVSGNTIYF. The CDR3 DNA sequence: TGCGCCAGCAGCCCTGACAACGTCTCTGGAAACACCATATATTTT.

J is TRBJ2-7 and V is TRBV2; 8 bases map to TRBD2. Trimming at V came to 8 bases and at J to 5 bases, leaving 11 bases not matched to a gene. The CDR3 length is 14 residues. Germline V gives CDR1 SNHLY, CDR2 FYNNEI. In DNA, the CDR3 is TGTGCCAGCCATAGAGCGGGGGAGAAGAACGAGCAGTACTTC. Translation: CASHRAGEKNEQYF.

The chain joins TRBV14 to TRBJ2-1, with 7 bases matching TRBD2. The germline V gene has CDR1 SGHDN and CDR2 FVKESK. The CDR3 contains 16 residues. V shed 1 base and J 2 bases; nucleotides not matched to a gene: 5. The CDR3 coding sequence is TGTGCCAGCAGCCAAGCAGCGGGGATAACCTACAATGAGCAGTTCTTC. Translating gives CASSQAAGITYNEQFF. The full variable domain, with the rest looked up from reference TRBV14 and TRBJ2-1, is EAGVTQFPSHSVIEKGQTVTLRCDPISGHDNLYWYRRVMGKEIKFLLHFVKESKQDESGMPNNRFLAERTGGTYSTLKVQPAELEDSGVYFCASSQAAGITYNEQFFGPGTRLTVL.